The T cell receptor beta chain under discussion was sequenced for a study of cytomegalovirus exposure and HLA in healthy donors. PCR used 60 Vbeta primers and 13 Jbeta primers. The table came from immunoSEQ multiplex PCR; TCRdb's copy has only in-frame clones and leaves some out. The top ten clones hold 6.5% of a sample with around 150,000 clones, around 66% of them seen once. The CDR3 runs 14 residues. Per the germline V gene, CDR1 is MDHEN and CDR2 is SYDVKM. V was cut by 8 bases and J by 1 base, with 14 bases left in between. The source is an older woman in good health and CMV-seronegative. The V gene is TRBV28, the J gene TRBJ1-1; no firm D call. The sequenced sample consisted of PBMCs. CDR3 sequence: CASRPGGENTEAFF. The DNA of the CDR3 is TGTGCCAGCCGCCCGGGTGGCGAGAACACTGAAGCTTTCTTT.